The subject of this entry is one T cell receptor beta chain. The sample belongs to a study of sequential checkpoint blockade in melanoma. Study summary: Both treatment sequences were followed by maintenance nivolumab.

Germline assignment: CDR1 LGHNA and CDR2 YSLEER. CDR3 size: 13 residues. Trimming pared 4 bases from V and 8 bases from J, leaving 14 bases between. Here immunoSEQ multiplex PCR was the method, and the copy in TCRdb shows in-frame clones only, minus some. The sample lists about 28,000 clones, about 88% occurring once. As for treatment: randomized to nivolumab then ipilimumab (arm A) or the reverse (arm B). DNA-damaging chemotherapy had not been given to any patient beforehand. The sequence came from a human donor with melanoma. The sequencing here drew on CD8+ T cells sorted from blood (inferred from file names), taken from a patient given nivolumab and ipilimumab in sequence. The V call is TRBV4-3, the J call TRBJ1-1, with unresolved D. The CDR3 here is CASSPLEEGEAFF. Written as DNA, the CDR3 is TGCGCCAGCAGCCCCCTGGAGGAAGGGGAAGCTTTCTTT.